Each of the 20 T cell receptor beta chains below was sequenced from the same sample in a study of blood T cell repertoires in COVID-19. Generated by immunoSEQ multiplex PCR, the TCRdb table keeps only in-frame clones and is missing some. The sample yields 150,000 or so clones, roughly four fifths seen once. Sequencing was done on a sample of peripheral blood. The source of these receptors is a human donor in a cohort sampled during active COVID-19.

This clone has a single count. The chain uses TRBV10-3 and TRBJ2-7; 11 bases agree with TRBD2. Germline CDR1 reads ENHRY; CDR2 reads SYGVKD. Unmatched junction bases numbered 1, after V lost 3 bases and J lost 0 bases. This CDR3 region has 15 residues. This CDR3 reads CAISDSGGGSYEQYF. CDR3 bases: TGTGCCATCAGTGATAGCGGGGGGGGCTCCTACGAGCAGTACTTC.

This clone came up a few times. The chain employs TRBV7-9 and TRBJ1-1; 9 bases are a match to TRBD1. There are 17 residues in the CDR3. Unmatched junction bases numbered 8, after V lost 2 bases and J lost 1 base. Germline V CDR1 and CDR2: SEHNR, FQNEAQ (reference sequence). CDR3 in amino acids: CASSLPRTGVRNTEAFF. CDR3 bases: TGTGCCAGCAGCTTACCCAGGACAGGGGTCAGGAACACTGAAGCTTTCTTT.

In this sample, this clone turned up a few times. V gene TRBV3-1 (or the pseudogene TRBV3-2) combines with J gene TRBJ2-1; D perhaps matches TRBD1 (6 bases). Germline values: CDR1 LGHDT, CDR2 YNNKEL (reference sequence). The length of the CDR3 is 15 residues. V lost 7 bases to trimming and J lost 9 bases, with 22 bases between them. The CDR3 sequence: CASNTLDGTRGEQFF. DNA of the CDR3: TGTGCCAGCAACACCTTGGACGGGACCAGGGGTGAGCAGTTCTTC.

This chain joins TRBV4-3 and TRBJ2-3; D is unclear. Germline CDR1 reads LGHNA; CDR2 reads YSLEER. V shed 4 bases and J shed 4 bases, with 9 bases lying between them. The CDR3 totals 13 residues. CDR3 protein: CASSLQLADTQYF. The CDR3 DNA sequence: TGCGCCAGCAGCCTTCAACTGGCAGATACGCAGTATTTT.

This sequence joins TRBV27 and TRBJ1-6, with D perhaps TRBD1 (6 bases). The CDR3 is 14 amino acids. The germline V gene encodes CDR1 MNHEY and CDR2 SMNVEV (reference sequence). The V gene lost 4 bases and the J gene lost 10 bases, with 14 bases spanning the gap. The CDR3 reads CASSSGTRGSPLHF. The CDR3 coding sequence is TGTGCCAGCAGTTCCGGGACACGAGGGTCACCCCTCCACTTT.

The J gene is TRBJ1-1, the V gene TRBV9, with 7 positions matching TRBD1. The V gene end was trimmed by 4 bases and the J gene end by 5 bases; junction bases not matched to a gene: 14. Germline CDR1 SGDLS, CDR2 YYNGEE. This CDR3 comprises 16 residues. CDR3 in DNA: TGTGCCAGCAGCTCCCACCCCGGGACAGTAGTAACTGAAGCTTTCTTT. Protein sequence: CASSSHPGTVVTEAFF. The variable domain in full, with the rest retrieved from reference TRBV9 and TRBJ1-1, is DSGVTQTPKHLITATGQRVTLRCSPRSGDLSVYWYQQSLDQGLQFLIQYYNGEERAKGNILERFSAQQFPDLHSELNLSSLELGDSALYFCASSSHPGTVVTEAFFGQGTRLTVV.

The chain combines TRBV9 with TRBJ2-7; a weak D match, TRBD1 (5 bases). V was cut by 0 bases and J by 3 bases, with 10 bases left in between. The CDR3 loop spans 14 amino acids. Germline CDR1 SGDLS, CDR2 YYNGEE. The CDR3 sequence: CASSVALGHYEQYF. DNA of the CDR3: TGTGCCAGCAGCGTAGCCTTGGGGCACTACGAGCAGTACTTC. The entire variable domain, with the rest obtained from reference TRBV9 and TRBJ2-7, is as follows: DSGVTQTPKHLITATGQRVTLRCSPRSGDLSVYWYQQSLDQGLQFLIQYYNGEERAKGNILERFSAQQFPDLHSELNLSSLELGDSALYFCASSVALGHYEQYFGPGTRLTVT.

This clone showed up just a few times. This sequence joins TRBV15 and TRBJ1-5, with D unresolved. V was trimmed by 0 bases and J by 0 bases, leaving 9 bases between them. Germline CDR1 is LNHNV and CDR2 is YYDKDF (reference sequence). The CDR3 length is 16 residues. The DNA of the CDR3 is TGTGCCACCAGCAGAGATCGGAGTAATAGCAATCAGCCCCAGCATTTT. This gives the protein CATSRDRSNSNQPQHF. The entire variable domain, with the rest obtained from reference TRBV15 and TRBJ1-5, is as follows: DAMVIQNPRYQVTQFGKPVTLSCSQTLNHNVMYWYQQKSSQAPKLLFHYYDKDFNNEADTPDNFQSRRPNTSFCFLDIRSPGLGDTAMYLCATSRDRSNSNQPQHFGDGTRLSIL.

The rearrangement links TRBV6-4 to TRBJ1-1; 7 bases match TRBD1. The CDR3 is 14 residues long. V shed 6 bases and J 2 bases; nucleotides not matched to a gene: 6. Per the germline V gene, CDR1 is MRHNA and CDR2 is SNTAGT. CDR3 loop: CASRPDRENTEAFF. In nucleotides, the CDR3 is TGTGCCAGCAGACCCGACAGGGAAAACACTGAAGCTTTCTTT.

This clone appeared many times. This sample includes further DNA sequences coding for the same CDR3. V is TRBV11-2 and J is TRBJ1-1, with a weak D call TRBD1 (5 bases). This CDR3 comprises 17 residues. V lost 3 bases and J lost 0, with 17 bases in between. CDR1 SGHAT and CDR2 FQNNGV come from the germline V gene. In DNA form, the CDR3 reads TGTGCCAGCAGCTTGTCGAGGGGAGGGTTGTTGAACACTGAAGCTTTCTTT. Its translation is CASSLSRGGLLNTEAFF.

The V and J genes are TRBV28 and TRBJ2-5; D gene unclear. V dropped 5 bases and J dropped 1 base, with 2 bases sitting between them. This CDR3 has 11 residues. CDR1 and CDR2 (germline): MDHEN, SYDVKM. CDR3 coding DNA: TGTGCCAGCAGTCTCCAAGAGACCCAGTACTTC. Translated, it gives CASSLQETQYF. The variable domain in full, completed from reference TRBV28 and TRBJ2-5, reads DVKVTQSSRYLVKRTGEKVFLECVQDMDHENMFWYRQDPGLGLRLIYFSYDVKMKEKGDIPEGYSVSREKKERFSLILESASTNQTSMYLCASSLQETQYFGPGTRLLVL.

CDR3 sequence reads: CASITRDRDKDEQFF. The DNA for the CDR3 is TGTGCCAGCATTACCCGGGACAGGGATAAGGATGAGCAGTTCTTC. J is TRBJ2-1 and V is TRBV9; 9 bases are a match to TRBD1. V lost 6 bases to trimming and J lost 8 bases; unmatched junction nucleotides: 12. The CDR3 spans 15 residues. Germline CDR1 SGDLS, CDR2 YYNGEE.

This chain connects TRBV7-6 to TRBJ2-1; 14 bases map to TRBD2. There are 15 residues in the CDR3. The V and J ends lost 5 bases and 8 bases, in that order; junction bases with no gene match: 5. The V gene's germline CDR1 is SGHVS and CDR2 FNYEAQ. The CDR3 is CASSLGTSGSDEQFF. The CDR3 DNA sequence: TGTGCCAGCAGCCTAGGGACTAGCGGGAGTGATGAGCAGTTCTTC.

The sample holds many counts of this clone. The J gene is TRBJ2-7, the V gene TRBV27; the D gene is possibly TRBD1 (6 bases). Germline V lookup: CDR1 MNHEY, CDR2 SMNVEV (reference sequence). The length of the CDR3 is 14 residues. The V end was cut by 5 bases, the J end by 1 base, with 12 bases between. Here the CDR3 DNA reads TGTGCCAGCAGTAAAGGACAGACTTCCTACGAGCAGTACTTC. The encoded protein is CASSKGQTSYEQYF.

The chain combines TRBV24-1 with TRBJ2-1, with a weak D call TRBD1 (6 bases). CDR1 and CDR2 from the germline V gene are KGHDR and SFDVKD. V dropped 3 bases and J dropped 0 bases, with 11 bases sitting between them. The CDR3 length is 16 residues. The CDR3 DNA is TGTGCCACCAGTGATCAGGGGACAAGCTCCTACAATGAGCAGTTCTTC. Translating gives CATSDQGTSSYNEQFF.

The chain joins TRBV6-5 to TRBJ1-1, with 9 bases fitting TRBD1. This CDR3 has 15 amino acids. V dropped 4 bases and J dropped 4; count of bases not matched to a gene: 7. Germline V gene lookup returns CDR1 MNHEY and CDR2 SVGAGI. The CDR3 region is CASSLSGQGRTEAFF. The CDR3 DNA reads as TGTGCCAGCAGTTTATCCGGACAGGGGCGCACTGAAGCTTTCTTT.

The chain employs TRBV3-1 (or the pseudogene TRBV3-2) and TRBJ1-6, with 9 bases identical to TRBD1. CDR3 size: 14 residues. Germline assignment: CDR1 LGHDT and CDR2 YNNKEL (reference sequence). Trimming cost V 4 bases and J 10 bases; bases outside gene matches: 5. This CDR3 is CASSLRDRDSPLHF. DNA for the CDR3: TGTGCCAGCAGCCTAAGGGACAGGGACTCACCCCTCCACTTT.

The V call is TRBV30, the J call TRBJ1-2; D ambiguous. Germline lookup yields CDR1 GTSNPN and CDR2 SVGIG (reference sequence). Trimming stripped 4 bases from V and 7 bases from J, with 16 bases between. The CDR3 runs to 13 residues. In nucleotides, the CDR3 is TGTGCCTGGATGTTCAGGTCGCGGGGTGGCTACACCTTC. Translation gives CAWMFRSRGGYTF.

The V gene is TRBV7-7, the J gene TRBJ2-7, with TRBD1 as a possible D gene (6 bases). There are 15 residues in the CDR3. Germline loops: CDR1 SSHAT, CDR2 FNYEAQ (reference sequence). V lost 1 base and J 0 bases, leaving 10 bases between the germline ends. The CDR3 loop reads CASSLGQASSYEQYF. The DNA for the CDR3 is TGTGCCAGCAGCTTAGGACAGGCCAGCTCCTACGAGCAGTACTTC.

The chain is built from TRBV6-2 or TRBV6-3 and TRBJ2-3, with 11 bases identical to TRBD2. J gave up 1 base and V 3 bases, and 6 bases lay outside the gene matches. Germline values: CDR1 MNHEY, CDR2 SVGEGT. The CDR3 is made up of 17 amino acids. Written as DNA, the CDR3 is TGTGCCAGCAGTTATTTAGCGGGGGGGCCGCGCACAGATACGCAGTATTTT. It yields the protein CASSYLAGGPRTDTQYF.